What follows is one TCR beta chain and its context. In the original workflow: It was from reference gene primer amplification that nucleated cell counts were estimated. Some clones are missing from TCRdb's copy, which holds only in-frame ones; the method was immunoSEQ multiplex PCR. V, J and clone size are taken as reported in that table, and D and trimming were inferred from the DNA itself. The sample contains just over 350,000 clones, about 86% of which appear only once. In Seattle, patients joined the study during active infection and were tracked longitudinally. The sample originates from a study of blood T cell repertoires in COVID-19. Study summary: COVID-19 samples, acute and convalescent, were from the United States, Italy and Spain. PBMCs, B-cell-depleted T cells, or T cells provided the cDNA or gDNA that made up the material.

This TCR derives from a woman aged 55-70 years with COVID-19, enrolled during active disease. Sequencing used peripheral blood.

Written as DNA, the CDR3 is TGTGCCAGCAGTTCACCCACTAGTTGGTACGAGCAGTACTTC. Translated, it gives CASSSPTSWYEQYF. The genes are TRBV28 and TRBJ2-7, with D possibly matching TRBD2 (5 bases). CDR3 size: 14 residues. The germline V and J ends were trimmed by 4 bases and 4 bases, with 14 bases remaining between them. CDR1 is MDHEN, CDR2 SYDVKM, per germline.